The following is a T cell receptor (beta chain) sequence with its context. The antigen is unknown. This specimen belongs to a study of cytomegalovirus exposure and HLA in healthy donors. Whole-study results and caveats: Analysis was performed later, and it showed HLA-associated TCR beta chains to be more clonally expanded than equally common others.

PCR amplification relied on 60 Vbeta primers (plus 13 Jbeta primers). Generated by immunoSEQ multiplex PCR, the TCRdb table keeps only in-frame clones and is missing some. This table has approximately 75,000 clones, about 79% appearing once. Sequences were obtained from PBMCs. This TCR came from a man in his 70s in good health and CMV-seropositive.

The CDR3 DNA is TGCGCCAGCACCACAGGGAGGGCCCACAATGAGCAGTTCTTC. Protein: CASTTGRAHNEQFF. V usage is TRBV5-1 and J usage is TRBJ2-1; D is perhaps TRBD2 (7 bases). V lost 6 bases, J lost 5 bases, and 15 bases lay in between. The length of the CDR3 is 14 residues. Germline assignment: CDR1 SGHRS and CDR2 YFSETQ.